This T cell receptor (beta chain) originates from a study of blood T cell repertoires in COVID-19. The method was immunoSEQ multiplex PCR; TCRdb's version includes in-frame clones alone and lacks a portion of them. Of about 78,000 clones listed, approximately 90% were seen once; the top ten hold less than 0.8%. Germline values: CDR1 SQVTM, CDR2 ANQGSEA. Between the trimmed V and J ends, which lost 5 bases and 1 base, there was a span of 14 bases. This CDR3 has 14 amino acids. The chain uses TRBV29-1 and TRBJ1-1; perhaps TRBD1 as D (5 bases). The receptor was derived from a woman of 80 years or more with acute or convalescent COVID-19. What was sequenced was peripheral blood. CDR3 coding DNA: TGCAGCGTTCGGTCAAGGACAACGAACACTGAAGCTTTCTTT. Translated, it gives CSVRSRTTNTEAFF.